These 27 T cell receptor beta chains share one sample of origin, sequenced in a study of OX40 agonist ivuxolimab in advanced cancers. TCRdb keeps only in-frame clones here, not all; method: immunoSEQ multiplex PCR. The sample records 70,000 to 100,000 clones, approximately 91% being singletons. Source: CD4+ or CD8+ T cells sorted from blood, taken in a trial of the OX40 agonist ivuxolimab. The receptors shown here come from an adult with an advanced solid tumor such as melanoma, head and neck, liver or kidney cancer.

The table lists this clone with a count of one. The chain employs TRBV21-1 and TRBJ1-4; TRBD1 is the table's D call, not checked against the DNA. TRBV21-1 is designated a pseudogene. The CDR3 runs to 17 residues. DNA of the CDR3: TGTGCCAGCAGCAAAGAGGGTGAGGGACATTTAAATGAAAAACTGTTTTTT. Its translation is CASSKEGEGHLNEKLFF.

CDR3 DNA sequence: TGTGCCAGCCGTGGCAGTTGTCGTCGGGAGAGCTCCTACGAGCAGTACTTC. Translation gives CASRGSCRRESSYEQYF. The rearrangement uses TRBV21-1 and TRBJ2-7; no DNA check was done on the table's D call, TRBD2. TRBV21-1 has pseudogene status. This CDR3 region has 17 residues.

In DNA form, the CDR3 reads TGCGCCAGCAGCTTGACGACAGGGGTTTCGGAGACCCAGTACTTC. It yields the protein CASSLTTGVSETQYF. V usage is TRBV5-1 and J usage is TRBJ2-5; 8 positions agree with TRBD1. Trimming at V came to 1 base and at J to 5 bases, leaving 7 bases not matched to a gene. The germline gives CDR1 SGHRS, CDR2 YFSETQ. The CDR3 has 15 amino acids.

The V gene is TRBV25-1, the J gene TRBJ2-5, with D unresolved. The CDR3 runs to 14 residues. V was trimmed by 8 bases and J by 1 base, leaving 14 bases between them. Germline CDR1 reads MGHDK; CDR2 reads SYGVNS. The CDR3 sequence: CASANPYSQETQYF. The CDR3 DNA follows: TGTGCCAGCGCTAATCCGTACTCCCAAGAGACCCAGTACTTC. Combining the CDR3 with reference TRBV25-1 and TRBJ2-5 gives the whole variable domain EADIYQTPRYLVIGTGKKITLECSQTMGHDKMYWYQQDPGMELHLIHYSYGVNSTEKGDLSSESTVSRIRTEHFPLTLESARPSHTSQYLCASANPYSQETQYFGPGTRLLVL.

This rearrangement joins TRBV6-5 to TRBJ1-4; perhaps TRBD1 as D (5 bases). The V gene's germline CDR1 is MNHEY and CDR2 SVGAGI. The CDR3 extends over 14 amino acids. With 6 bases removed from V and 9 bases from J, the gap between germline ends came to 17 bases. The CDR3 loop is CASSPGLGRQKLFF. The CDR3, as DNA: TGTGCCAGCAGCCCAGGGTTAGGAAGACAAAAACTGTTTTTT.

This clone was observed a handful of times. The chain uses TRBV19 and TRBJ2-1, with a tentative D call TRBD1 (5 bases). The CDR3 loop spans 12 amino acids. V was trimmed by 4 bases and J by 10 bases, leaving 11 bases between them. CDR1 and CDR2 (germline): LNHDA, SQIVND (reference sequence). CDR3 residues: CASSTNRREQFF. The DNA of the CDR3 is TGTGCCAGTAGTACCAACAGGCGGGAGCAGTTCTTC.

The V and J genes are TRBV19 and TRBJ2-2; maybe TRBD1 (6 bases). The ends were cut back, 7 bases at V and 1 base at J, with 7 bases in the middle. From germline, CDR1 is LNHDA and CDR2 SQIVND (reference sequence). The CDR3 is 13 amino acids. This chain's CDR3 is CASMGQNTGELFF. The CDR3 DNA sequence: TGTGCCAGTATGGGACAGAACACCGGGGAGCTGTTTTTT.

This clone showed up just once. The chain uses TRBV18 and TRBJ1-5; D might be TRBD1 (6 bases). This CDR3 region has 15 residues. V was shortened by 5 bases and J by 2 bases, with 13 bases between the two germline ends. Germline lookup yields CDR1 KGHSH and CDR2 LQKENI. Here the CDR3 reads CASSTGTSGNQPQHF. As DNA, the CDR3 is TGTGCCAGCTCAACAGGGACGTCCGGCAATCAGCCCCAGCATTTT.

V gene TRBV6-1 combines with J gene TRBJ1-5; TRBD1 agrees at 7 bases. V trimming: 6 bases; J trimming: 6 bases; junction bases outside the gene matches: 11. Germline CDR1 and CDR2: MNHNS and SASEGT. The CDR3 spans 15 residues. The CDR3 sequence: CASSPGQGGTQPQHF. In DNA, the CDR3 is TGTGCCAGCAGCCCCGGGCAGGGGGGCACTCAGCCCCAGCATTTT.

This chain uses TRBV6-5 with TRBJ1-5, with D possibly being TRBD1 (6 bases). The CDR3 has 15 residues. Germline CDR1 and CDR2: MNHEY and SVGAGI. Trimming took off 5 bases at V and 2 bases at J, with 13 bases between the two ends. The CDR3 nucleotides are TGTGCCAGCAGTAGGGAGGGGGTCGGCAATCAGCCCCAGCATTTT. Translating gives CASSREGVGNQPQHF.

The chain's CDR3 is CASSLFGNFNEQFF. The CDR3 nucleotides read TGTGCCAGCAGTTTATTCGGGAATTTCAATGAGCAGTTCTTC. V is TRBV27 and J is TRBJ2-1, with D maybe TRBD2 (5 bases). CDR3 length: 14 residues. Germline assignment: CDR1 MNHEY and CDR2 SMNVEV (reference sequence). V lost 1 base and J lost 6, with 10 bases in between.

CDR3 nucleotides: TGTGCCATCGGAGGGAGGGATAACGACTATGGCTACACCTTC. Encoded protein: CAIGGRDNDYGYTF. J is TRBJ1-2 and V is TRBV10-3; D call uncertain. Trimming took 8 bases from V and 3 from J, leaving 16 bases between them. Germline V lookup: CDR1 ENHRY, CDR2 SYGVKD. The CDR3 runs to 14 residues.

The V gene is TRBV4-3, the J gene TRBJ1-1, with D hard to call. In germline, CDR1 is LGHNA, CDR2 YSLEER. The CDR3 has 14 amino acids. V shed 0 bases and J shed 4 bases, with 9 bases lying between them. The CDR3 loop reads CASSQDRSATEAFF. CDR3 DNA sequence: TGCGCCAGCAGCCAAGATCGCAGTGCCACTGAAGCTTTCTTT.

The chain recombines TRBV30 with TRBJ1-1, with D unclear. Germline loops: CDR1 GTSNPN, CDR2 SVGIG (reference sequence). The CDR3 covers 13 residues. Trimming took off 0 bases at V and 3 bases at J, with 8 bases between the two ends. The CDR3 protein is CAWSVRRDTEAFF. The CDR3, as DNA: TGTGCCTGGAGTGTACGTAGGGACACTGAAGCTTTCTTT. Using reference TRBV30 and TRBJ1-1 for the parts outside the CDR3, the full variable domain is SQTIHQWPATLVQPVGSPLSLECTVEGTSNPNLYWYRQAAGRGLQLLFYSVGIGQISSEVPQNLSASRPQDRQFILSSKKLLLSDSGFYLCAWSVRRDTEAFFGQGTRLTVV.

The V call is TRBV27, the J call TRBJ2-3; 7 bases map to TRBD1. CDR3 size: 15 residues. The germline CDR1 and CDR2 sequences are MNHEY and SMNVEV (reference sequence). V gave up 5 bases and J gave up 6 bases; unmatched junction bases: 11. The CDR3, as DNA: TGTGCCAGCAGTCCATGGACAGGAGCCCTGGATACGCAGTATTTT. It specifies CASSPWTGALDTQYF.

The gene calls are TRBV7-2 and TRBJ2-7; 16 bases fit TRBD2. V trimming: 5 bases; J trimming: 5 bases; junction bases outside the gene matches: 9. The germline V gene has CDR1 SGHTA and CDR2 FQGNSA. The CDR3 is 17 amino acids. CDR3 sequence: CASSPPGLAGGPHEQYF. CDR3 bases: TGTGCCAGCAGCCCACCGGGACTAGCGGGAGGGCCCCACGAGCAGTACTTC.

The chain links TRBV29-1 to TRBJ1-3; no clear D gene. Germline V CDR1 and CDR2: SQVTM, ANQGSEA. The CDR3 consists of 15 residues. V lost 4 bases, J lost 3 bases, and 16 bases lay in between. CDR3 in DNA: TGCAGCGTTGGAGGGCCCCCGAGTGATGGAAACACCATATATTTT. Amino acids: CSVGGPPSDGNTIYF.

The CDR3 region has the DNA TGTGCCAGCACAGCCCCTACAGGGATTAACACCGGGGAGCTGTTTTTT. This codes for CASTAPTGINTGELFF. The chain links TRBV11-2 to TRBJ2-2; possibly TRBD1 for D (6 bases). The CDR3 is made up of 16 amino acids. From germline, CDR1 is SGHAT and CDR2 FQNNGV. Trimming cost V 7 bases and J 2 bases, with 17 bases left between them.

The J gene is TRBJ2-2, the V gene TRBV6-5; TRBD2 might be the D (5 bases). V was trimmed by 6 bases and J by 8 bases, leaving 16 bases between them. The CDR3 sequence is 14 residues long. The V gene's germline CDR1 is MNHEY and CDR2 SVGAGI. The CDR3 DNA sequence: TGTGCCAGCAGCCGCGGACCGGGGTCTGGGGAGCTGTTTTTT. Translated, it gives CASSRGPGSGELFF.

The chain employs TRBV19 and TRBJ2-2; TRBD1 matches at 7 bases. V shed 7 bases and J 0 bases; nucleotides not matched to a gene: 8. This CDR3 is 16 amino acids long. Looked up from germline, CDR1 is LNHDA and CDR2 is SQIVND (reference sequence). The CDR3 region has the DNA TGTGCCAGTAACAAAAAAGGGACAGCGAACACCGGGGAGCTGTTTTTT. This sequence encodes CASNKKGTANTGELFF. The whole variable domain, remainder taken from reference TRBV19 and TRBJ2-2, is DGGITQSPKYLFRKEGQNVTLSCEQNLNHDAMYWYRQDPGQGLRLIYYSQIVNDFQKGDIAEGYSVSREKKESFPLTVTSAQKNPTAFYLCASNKKGTANTGELFFGEGSRLTVL.

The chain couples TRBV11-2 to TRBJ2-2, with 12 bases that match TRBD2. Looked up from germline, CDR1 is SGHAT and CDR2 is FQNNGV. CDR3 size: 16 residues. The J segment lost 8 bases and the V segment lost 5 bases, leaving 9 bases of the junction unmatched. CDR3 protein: CASSPRLAGASGELFF. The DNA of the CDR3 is TGTGCCAGCAGCCCTCGACTAGCGGGAGCGTCTGGGGAGCTGTTTTTT.

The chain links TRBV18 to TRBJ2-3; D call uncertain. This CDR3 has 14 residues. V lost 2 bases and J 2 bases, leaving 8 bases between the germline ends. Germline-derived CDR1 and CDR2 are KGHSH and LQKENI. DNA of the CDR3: TGTGCCAGCTCACCAATAAGCCCCACAGATACGCAGTATTTT. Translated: CASSPISPTDTQYF.

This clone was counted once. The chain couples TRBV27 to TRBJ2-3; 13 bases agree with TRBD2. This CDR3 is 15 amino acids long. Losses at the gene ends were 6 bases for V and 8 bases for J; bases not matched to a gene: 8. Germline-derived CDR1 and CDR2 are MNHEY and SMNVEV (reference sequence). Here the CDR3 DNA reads TGTGCCAGCAGCGAACTAGCGGGAGGGTCGGGTACGCAGTATTTT. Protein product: CASSELAGGSGTQYF.

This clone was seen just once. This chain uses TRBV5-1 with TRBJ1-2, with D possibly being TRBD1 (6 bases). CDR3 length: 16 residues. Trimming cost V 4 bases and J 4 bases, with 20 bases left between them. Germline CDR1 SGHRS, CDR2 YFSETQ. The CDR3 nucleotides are TGCGCCAGCAGCCAAGACGGTCAGGGGTATCGCTATGGCTACACCTTC. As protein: CASSQDGQGYRYGYTF.

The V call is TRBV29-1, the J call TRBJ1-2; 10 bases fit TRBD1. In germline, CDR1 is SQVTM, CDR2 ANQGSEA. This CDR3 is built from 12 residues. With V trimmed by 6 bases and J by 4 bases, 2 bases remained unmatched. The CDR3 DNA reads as TGCAGCGTCGGGGACAGGGGCTATGGCTACACCTTC. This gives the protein CSVGDRGYGYTF.

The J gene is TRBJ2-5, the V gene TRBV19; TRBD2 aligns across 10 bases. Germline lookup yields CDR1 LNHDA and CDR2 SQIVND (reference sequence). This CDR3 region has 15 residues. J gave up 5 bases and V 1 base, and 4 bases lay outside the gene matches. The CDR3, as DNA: TGTGCCAGTAGTATAGGAGCAGCGGGAGGGGAGACCCAGTACTTC. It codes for CASSIGAAGGETQYF. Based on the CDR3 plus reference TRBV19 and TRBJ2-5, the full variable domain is DGGITQSPKYLFRKEGQNVTLSCEQNLNHDAMYWYRQDPGQGLRLIYYSQIVNDFQKGDIAEGYSVSREKKESFPLTVTSAQKNPTAFYLCASSIGAAGGETQYFGPGTRLLVL.

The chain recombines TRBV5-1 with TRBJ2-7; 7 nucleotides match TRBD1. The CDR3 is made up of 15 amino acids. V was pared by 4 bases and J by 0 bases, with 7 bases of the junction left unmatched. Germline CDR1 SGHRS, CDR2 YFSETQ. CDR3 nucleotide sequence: TGCGCCAGCAGCCTGGGACAGTTGAGCTCCTACGAGCAGTACTTC. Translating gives CASSLGQLSSYEQYF.